This entry features one T cell receptor beta chain sequence. The sample comes from a study of blood T cell repertoires in COVID-19. Study overall: Donors in the United States, Italy and Spain gave samples during acute or convalescent COVID-19. Sample material is recorded as cDNA or gDNA derived from T cells, B-cell-depleted T cells, or PBMCs.

In the source study's methods: Reference gene primer amplification yielded estimated nucleated cell counts. The assay was immunoSEQ multiplex PCR, and TCRdb's table has in-frame clones only and misses some. The V and J calls and clone size are taken from that table; D and trimming were inferred from the DNA. The repertoire consists of 55,000 to 75,000 clones, with about 81% occurring once and the leading ten covering around 9.2%. The ends were cut back, 8 bases at V and 5 bases at J, with 15 bases in the middle. This CDR3 is built from 13 residues. Looked up from germline, CDR1 is MNHEY and CDR2 is SVGAGI.

The sample was peripheral blood. The chain recombines TRBV6-5 with TRBJ1-1; perhaps TRBD1 as D (5 bases). The TCR was taken from a human donor in a cohort sampled during active COVID-19. This CDR3 is CASLTDSRTEAFF. CDR3 coding DNA: TGTGCCAGCTTGACAGACTCGAGGACTGAAGCTTTCTTT.